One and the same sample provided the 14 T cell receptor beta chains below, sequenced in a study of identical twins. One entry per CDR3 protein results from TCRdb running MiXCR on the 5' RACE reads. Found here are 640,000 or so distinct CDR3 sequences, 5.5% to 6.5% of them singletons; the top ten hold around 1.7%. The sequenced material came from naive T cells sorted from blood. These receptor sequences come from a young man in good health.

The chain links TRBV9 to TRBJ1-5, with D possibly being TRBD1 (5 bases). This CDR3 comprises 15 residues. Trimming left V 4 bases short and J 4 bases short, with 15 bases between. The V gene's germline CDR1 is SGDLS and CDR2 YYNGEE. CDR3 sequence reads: CASSPRLGENQPQHF. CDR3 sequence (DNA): TGTGCCAGCAGCCCCCGGTTGGGGGAGAATCAGCCCCAGCATTTT.

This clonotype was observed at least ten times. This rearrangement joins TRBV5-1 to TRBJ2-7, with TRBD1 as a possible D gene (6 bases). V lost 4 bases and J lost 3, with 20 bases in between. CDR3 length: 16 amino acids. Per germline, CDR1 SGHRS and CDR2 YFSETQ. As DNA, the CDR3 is TGCGCCAGCAGCCCTGGAATGGACAGCTTACACTACGAGCAGTACTTC. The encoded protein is CASSPGMDSLHYEQYF.

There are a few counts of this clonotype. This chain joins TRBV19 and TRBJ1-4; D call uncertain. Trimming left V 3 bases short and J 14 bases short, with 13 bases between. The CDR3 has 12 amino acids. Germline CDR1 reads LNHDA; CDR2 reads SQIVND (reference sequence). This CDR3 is CASSMWALQLFF. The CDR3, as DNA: TGTGCCAGTAGTATGTGGGCTCTCCAGCTGTTTTTT.

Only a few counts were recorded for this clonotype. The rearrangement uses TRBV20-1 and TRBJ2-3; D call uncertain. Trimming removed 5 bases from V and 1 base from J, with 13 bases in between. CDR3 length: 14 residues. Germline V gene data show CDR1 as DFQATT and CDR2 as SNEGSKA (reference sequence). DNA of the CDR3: TGCAGTGCTTCAACTACCACCCGCACAGATACGCAGTATTTT. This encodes CSASTTTRTDTQYF.

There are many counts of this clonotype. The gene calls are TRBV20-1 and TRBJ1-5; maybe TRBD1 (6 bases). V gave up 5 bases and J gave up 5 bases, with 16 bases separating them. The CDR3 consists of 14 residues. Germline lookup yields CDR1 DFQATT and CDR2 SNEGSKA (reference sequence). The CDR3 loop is CSASTRGDDQPQHF. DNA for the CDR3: TGCAGTGCTTCGACCAGGGGAGACGATCAGCCCCAGCATTTT.

As DNA, the CDR3 is TGTGCCAGCAGCTTAAGGTCTAGCGGGAGGGCTTTCAATGAGCAGTTCTTC. It yields the protein CASSLRSSGRAFNEQFF. The chain is built from TRBV7-3 and TRBJ2-1; TRBD2 matches at 12 bases. The CDR3 extends over 17 amino acids. V lost 1 base and J lost 6; bases outside the gene matches: 7. The V gene's germline CDR1 is SGHTA and CDR2 FQGTGA.

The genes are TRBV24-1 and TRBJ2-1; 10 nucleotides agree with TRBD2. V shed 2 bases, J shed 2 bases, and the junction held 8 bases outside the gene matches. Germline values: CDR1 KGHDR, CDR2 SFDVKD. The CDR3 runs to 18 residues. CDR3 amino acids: CATSDSLRLAGPYNEQFF. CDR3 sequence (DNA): TGTGCCACCAGTGATTCCTTAAGACTAGCGGGTCCCTACAATGAGCAGTTCTTC.

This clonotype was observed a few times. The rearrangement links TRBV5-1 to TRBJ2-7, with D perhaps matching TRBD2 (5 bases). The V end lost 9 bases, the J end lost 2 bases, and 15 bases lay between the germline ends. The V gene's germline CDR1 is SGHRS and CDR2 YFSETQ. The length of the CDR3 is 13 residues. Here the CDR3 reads CATSTGNTYEQYF. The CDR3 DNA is TGCGCCACATCTACGGGAAATACCTACGAGCAGTACTTC.

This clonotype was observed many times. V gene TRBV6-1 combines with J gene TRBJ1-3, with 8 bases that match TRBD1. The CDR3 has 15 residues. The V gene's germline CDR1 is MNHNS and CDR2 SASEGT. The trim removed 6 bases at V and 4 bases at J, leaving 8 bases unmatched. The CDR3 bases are TGTGCCAGCAGGTCCCAGGGGGCGTTCGGAAACACCATATATTTT. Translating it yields CASRSQGAFGNTIYF.

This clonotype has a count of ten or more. This chain's CDR3 is CSARDLHKNTGELFF. The CDR3 nucleotides read TGCAGTGCTAGAGATTTACACAAGAACACCGGGGAGCTGTTTTTT. V and J are TRBV20-1 and TRBJ2-2; D gene unclear. V lost 0 bases and J lost 1, with 9 bases in between. Germline assignment: CDR1 DFQATT and CDR2 SNEGSKA (reference sequence). The CDR3 extends over 15 amino acids.

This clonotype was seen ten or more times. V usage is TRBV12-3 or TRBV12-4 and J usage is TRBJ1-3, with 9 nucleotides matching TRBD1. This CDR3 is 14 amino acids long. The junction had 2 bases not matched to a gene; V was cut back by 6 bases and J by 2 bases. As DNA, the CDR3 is TGTGCCAGCAGACAGGGGGCTGCTGGAAACACCATATATTTT. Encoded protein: CASRQGAAGNTIYF.

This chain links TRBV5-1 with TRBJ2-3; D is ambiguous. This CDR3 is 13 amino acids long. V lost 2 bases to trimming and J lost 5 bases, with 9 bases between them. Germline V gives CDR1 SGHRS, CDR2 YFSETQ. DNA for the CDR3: TGCGCCAGCAGCTTAGAAGCGCTAGATACGCAGTATTTT. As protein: CASSLEALDTQYF.

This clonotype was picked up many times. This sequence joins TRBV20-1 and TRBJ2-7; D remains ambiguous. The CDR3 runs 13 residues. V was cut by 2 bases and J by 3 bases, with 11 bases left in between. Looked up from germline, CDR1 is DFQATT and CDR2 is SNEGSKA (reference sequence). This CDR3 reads CSARIPFYYEQYF. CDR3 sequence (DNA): TGCAGTGCTAGAATCCCTTTTTACTACGAGCAGTACTTC.

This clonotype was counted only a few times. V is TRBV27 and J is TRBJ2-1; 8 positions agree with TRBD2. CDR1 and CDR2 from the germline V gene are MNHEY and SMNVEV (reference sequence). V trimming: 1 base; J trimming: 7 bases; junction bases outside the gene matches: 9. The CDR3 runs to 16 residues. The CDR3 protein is CASSLYSVGLENEQFF. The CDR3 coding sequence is TGTGCCAGCAGTTTATATAGCGTGGGACTAGAGAATGAGCAGTTCTTC.